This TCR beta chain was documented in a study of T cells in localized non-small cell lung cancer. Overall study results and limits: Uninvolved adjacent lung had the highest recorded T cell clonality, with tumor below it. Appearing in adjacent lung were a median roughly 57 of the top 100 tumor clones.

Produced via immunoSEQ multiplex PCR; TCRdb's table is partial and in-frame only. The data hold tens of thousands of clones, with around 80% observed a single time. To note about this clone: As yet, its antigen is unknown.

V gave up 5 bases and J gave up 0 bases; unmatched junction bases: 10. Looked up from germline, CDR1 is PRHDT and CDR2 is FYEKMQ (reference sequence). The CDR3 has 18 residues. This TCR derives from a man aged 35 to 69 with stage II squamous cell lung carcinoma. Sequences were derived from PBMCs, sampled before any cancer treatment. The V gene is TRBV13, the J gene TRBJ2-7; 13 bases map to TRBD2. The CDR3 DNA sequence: TGTGCCAGCAGCAAACGACTAGCGGGGGGCCCTAGCTCCTACGAGCAGTACTTC. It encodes CASSKRLAGGPSSYEQYF.